The clone carrying this T cell receptor (beta chain) was counted a single time. Its cognate antigen is unknown. The data are from a study of a mutant IDH1 vaccine in newly diagnosed glioma. Study-wide background: Onset of vaccination occurred 4-6 weeks following radiotherapy alone, or with temozolomide cycles. Patients previously underwent radiotherapy, temozolomide, or both, and most underwent both. Week 35 was safety follow-up visit V12; week 47 was end-of-study visit V13.

Germline-derived CDR1 and CDR2 are SNHLY and FYNNEI. The CDR3 loop spans 15 amino acids. V was clipped by 6 bases and J by 4 bases; unmatched bases: 9. Here immunoSEQ multiplex PCR was the method, and the copy in TCRdb shows in-frame clones only, minus some. Of approximately 50,000 clones in the sample, roughly 87% were seen once. Time point in this sample: week 47, end of study. Vaccine doses each comprised 300 ug of mutant IDH1 20-mer peptide, with topical imiquimod. New WHO grade 3 or 4 astrocytomas that were IDH1-mutant and ATRX-lost occurred in the donors. Sequencing used PBMCs, obtained from a glioma patient whose treatment included an IDH1 peptide vaccine. V usage is TRBV2 and J usage is TRBJ1-1; 9 bases map to TRBD1. The clonotype was recovered from a woman aged 50 to 65 with glioma. CDR3 bases: TGTGCCAGCAGATCCGGGACAGGGTCGGGCACTGAAGCTTTCTTT. It specifies CASRSGTGSGTEAFF.